One and the same sample provided the 32 T cell receptor beta chains below, sequenced in a study of blood T cell repertoires in COVID-19. The table came from immunoSEQ multiplex PCR; TCRdb's copy has only in-frame clones and leaves some out. This table has a few hundred thousand clones, roughly 91% appearing once. Sequenced input: PBMCs or T cells enriched from blood (not recorded which). Every receptor here comes from a young woman who had recovered from COVID-19.

This chain links TRBV3-1 (or the pseudogene TRBV3-2) with TRBJ2-1, with D perhaps matching TRBD1 (6 bases). Germline values: CDR1 LGHDT, CDR2 YNNKEL (reference sequence). The germline V and J ends were trimmed by 4 bases and 7 bases, with 17 bases remaining between them. The CDR3 runs 15 residues. CDR3 region: CASSLAGADHNEQFF. In nucleotides, the CDR3 is TGTGCCAGCAGCCTCGCAGGGGCAGACCATAATGAGCAGTTCTTC.

The chain uses TRBV5-1 and TRBJ1-1; D is ambiguous. Germline CDR1 reads SGHRS; CDR2 reads YFSETQ. The V end lost 0 bases, the J end lost 1 base, and 13 bases lay between the germline ends. The CDR3 is 16 amino acids. As DNA, the CDR3 is TGCGCCAGCAGCTTGGGAGTGCCAAGCCGGAACACTGAAGCTTTCTTT. Its translation is CASSLGVPSRNTEAFF.

The chain joins TRBV9 to TRBJ2-5, with D perhaps matching TRBD2 (6 bases). This CDR3 has 16 amino acids. Trimming removed 4 bases at V and 5 bases at J, with 21 bases between. Germline V CDR1 and CDR2: SGDLS, YYNGEE. CDR3 protein: CASSSREGLRVETQYF. CDR3 nucleotides: TGTGCCAGCAGCTCTAGAGAGGGACTCAGAGTGGAGACCCAGTACTTC. Looking up the rest from reference TRBV9 and TRBJ2-5 gives the full variable domain: DSGVTQTPKHLITATGQRVTLRCSPRSGDLSVYWYQQSLDQGLQFLIQYYNGEERAKGNILERFSAQQFPDLHSELNLSSLELGDSALYFCASSSREGLRVETQYFGPGTRLLVL.

V and J are TRBV25-1 and TRBJ1-1, with D possibly matching TRBD1 (5 bases). Trimming left V 1 base short and J 4 bases short, with 13 bases between. The CDR3 totals 15 residues. Germline V CDR1 and CDR2: MGHDK, SYGVNS. Here the CDR3 reads CASSESVQGTTEAFF. The CDR3 nucleotides read TGTGCCAGCAGTGAATCCGTCCAGGGTACCACTGAAGCTTTCTTT.

The chain carries TRBV4-2 and TRBJ2-7; perhaps TRBD2 as D (6 bases). This CDR3 is built from 15 residues. V was pared by 2 bases and J by 4 bases, with 15 bases between. Germline lookup yields CDR1 LGHNA and CDR2 YNFKEQ. CDR3 DNA sequence: TGTGCCAGCAGCCAAAATCCGGGACTCGAATACGAGCAGTACTTC. This translates into CASSQNPGLEYEQYF.

The chain employs TRBV4-1 and TRBJ1-4; 7 nucleotides agree with TRBD1. This CDR3 comprises 16 residues. The germline V gene encodes CDR1 MGHRA and CDR2 YSYEKL. V dropped 6 bases and J dropped 4; count of bases not matched to a gene: 11. Here the CDR3 reads CASRWLRDRFNEKLFF. The CDR3 nucleotides read TGCGCCAGCAGGTGGCTCCGGGACAGATTTAATGAAAAACTGTTTTTT.

This clone was observed once. The chain is built from TRBV10-3 and TRBJ2-3, with 11 bases aligning to TRBD2. The germline V gene encodes CDR1 ENHRY and CDR2 SYGVKD. The CDR3 is made up of 20 amino acids. V lost 1 base and J lost 8; bases outside the gene matches: 20. The CDR3 nucleotides are TGTGCCATCAGTGAGTTAGTTAGGGCTAGCGGGGGGCCACGACGCGGTACGCAGTATTTT. Translation gives CAISELVRASGGPRRGTQYF.

This clone was picked up one time. This chain uses TRBV11-2 with TRBJ2-5; possibly TRBD2 for D (6 bases). Germline CDR1 reads SGHAT; CDR2 reads FQNNGV. Trimming shortened V by 3 bases and J by 5 bases, and 10 bases separated the two germline ends. CDR3 length: 13 amino acids. DNA of the CDR3: TGTGCCAGCAGCTTGGACTATTGGGAGACCCAGTACTTC. This codes for CASSLDYWETQYF.

The chain is built from TRBV28 and TRBJ1-6, with a possible D match to TRBD1 (5 bases). Per germline, CDR1 MDHEN and CDR2 SYDVKM. V lost 6 bases, J lost 6 bases, and 6 bases lay in between. The CDR3 has 12 amino acids. CDR3 DNA: TGTGCCAGCAGACAGGCTAATTCACCCCTCCACTTT. Residues: CASRQANSPLHF.

The chain uses TRBV3-1 (or the pseudogene TRBV3-2) and TRBJ2-5; tentatively, D is TRBD1 (5 bases). This CDR3 has 16 amino acids. Trimming cost V 1 base and J 4 bases, with 16 bases left between them. CDR1 and CDR2 (germline): LGHDT, YNNKEL (reference sequence). The CDR3 is CASSQVDTTPRETQYF. CDR3 DNA sequence: TGTGCCAGCAGCCAAGTGGACACAACCCCGAGAGAGACCCAGTACTTC.

V and J are TRBV29-1 and TRBJ1-5, with D perhaps TRBD1 (5 bases). The CDR3 sequence is 15 residues long. V was shortened by 7 bases and J by 2 bases, with 18 bases between the two germline ends. Germline V CDR1 and CDR2: SQVTM, ANQGSEA. CDR3 loop: CSAADGALGNQPQHF. The CDR3 DNA follows: TGCAGCGCCGCAGATGGGGCGTTGGGCAATCAGCCCCAGCATTTT.

The chain is built from TRBV3-1 (or the pseudogene TRBV3-2) and TRBJ1-5, with 9 bases matching TRBD1. V trimming: 5 bases; J trimming: 3 bases; junction bases outside the gene matches: 5. This CDR3 comprises 15 residues. CDR1 LGHDT and CDR2 YNNKEL come from the germline V gene (reference sequence). The CDR3 here is CASSYGQGNNQPQHF. CDR3 sequence (DNA): TGTGCCAGCAGCTACGGACAGGGGAACAATCAGCCCCAGCATTTT.

The chain recombines TRBV9 with TRBJ1-2; D gene unclear. V was pared by 4 bases and J by 4 bases, with 17 bases between. Per the germline V gene, CDR1 is SGDLS and CDR2 is YYNGEE. There are 15 residues in the CDR3. DNA for the CDR3: TGTGCCAGCAGCCTACGAGGGAAGGTCGGCTATGGCTACACCTTC. The encoded protein is CASSLRGKVGYGYTF.

The gene calls are TRBV12-3 or TRBV12-4 and TRBJ2-2, with D maybe TRBD1 (6 bases). This CDR3 spans 13 amino acids. V was shortened by 8 bases and J by 7 bases, with 14 bases between the two germline ends. The CDR3 nucleotides are TGTGCCAGCGGCCCAGGGGCGGGCGGGGAGCTGTTTTTT. As protein: CASGPGAGGELFF.

V is TRBV4-1 and J is TRBJ2-3; possibly TRBD2 for D (5 bases). The length of the CDR3 is 14 residues. Trimming cost V 4 bases and J 10 bases, with 18 bases left between them. Per germline, CDR1 MGHRA and CDR2 YSYEKL. The CDR3 coding sequence is TGCGCCAGCAGCCCCCAGGTTTCGGGGTTTGCGCAGTATTTT. It codes for CASSPQVSGFAQYF.

Concerning this clone itself: This same CDR3 is encoded by further DNA sequences in the sample. The chain uses TRBV19 and TRBJ2-7, with TRBD1 matching 9 bases. Germline-derived CDR1 and CDR2 are LNHDA and SQIVND (reference sequence). The V and J ends lost 3 bases and 1 base, in that order; junction bases with no gene match: 1. The CDR3 is 14 amino acids. In DNA, the CDR3 is TGTGCCAGTAGTATCGGGACAGGGTCCTACGAGCAGTACTTC. This encodes CASSIGTGSYEQYF.

The gene calls are TRBV6-5 and TRBJ1-1; 7 positions match TRBD1. In germline, CDR1 is MNHEY, CDR2 SVGAGI. V was clipped by 5 bases and J by 4 bases; unmatched bases: 4. This CDR3 contains 13 residues. CDR3 loop: CASSPGGSTEAFF. CDR3 DNA sequence: TGTGCCAGCAGTCCAGGGGGGAGCACTGAAGCTTTCTTT.

This clone was seen a handful of times. The V gene is TRBV27, the J gene TRBJ2-1; 10 positions match TRBD2. V was clipped by 3 bases and J by 8 bases; unmatched bases: 1. From germline, CDR1 is MNHEY and CDR2 SMNVEV (reference sequence). This CDR3 has 13 amino acids. The CDR3 is CASSFSGGHEQFF. CDR3 coding DNA: TGTGCCAGCAGTTTTAGCGGGGGGCATGAGCAGTTCTTC.

The rearrangement joins TRBV27 to TRBJ2-5; maybe TRBD1 (6 bases). The CDR3 runs to 15 residues. Germline assignment: CDR1 MNHEY and CDR2 SMNVEV (reference sequence). The ends were cut back, 5 bases at V and 0 bases at J, with 13 bases in the middle. The chain's CDR3 is CASSPQGIHQETQYF. The CDR3 region has the DNA TGTGCCAGCAGTCCGCAGGGGATTCACCAAGAGACCCAGTACTTC.

The J gene is TRBJ1-3, the V gene TRBV23-1; TRBD1 matches 8 bases. TRBV23-1 has ORF status, its function being uncertain. Trimming at V came to 5 bases and at J to 0 bases, leaving 21 bases not matched to a gene. The CDR3 is 21 residues long. The CDR3, as DNA: TGCGCCAGCAGTAAACGGACAGGGCTCCTTTTCCCCGTTGACTCTGGAAACACCATATATTTT. It is translated as CASSKRTGLLFPVDSGNTIYF.

The chain employs TRBV5-1 and TRBJ2-7; D is perhaps TRBD2 (5 bases). Germline CDR1 reads SGHRS; CDR2 reads YFSETQ. The CDR3 runs 14 residues. Trimming stripped 3 bases from V and 3 bases from J, with 13 bases between. Written as DNA, the CDR3 is TGCGCCAGCAGCTCTCTGGCTGCGGGCTACGAGCAGTACTTC. Translation gives CASSSLAAGYEQYF.

The V and J genes are TRBV7-9 and TRBJ1-6, with TRBD1 identical over 11 bases. The CDR3 covers 15 residues. The ends lost 5 bases at V and 7 bases at J; junction bases unmatched: 4. Germline loops: CDR1 SEHNR, CDR2 FQNEAQ (reference sequence). The CDR3 coding sequence is TGTGCCAGCAGCCACGGACAGGGGGCAAATTCACCCCTCCACTTT. Translating it yields CASSHGQGANSPLHF.

This chain joins TRBV12-3 or TRBV12-4 and TRBJ1-1; the D gene is possibly TRBD1 (5 bases). The CDR3 totals 13 residues. The V end lost 6 bases, the J end lost 3 bases, and 11 bases lay between the germline ends. CDR3 region: CASRGGDYTEAFF. The CDR3 region has the DNA TGTGCCAGCAGGGGGGGGGACTACACTGAAGCTTTCTTT.

The chain is built from TRBV6-6 and TRBJ1-4; 9 bases map to TRBD1. Per the germline V gene, CDR1 is MNHNY and CDR2 is SVGAGI (reference sequence). This CDR3 comprises 13 residues. V lost 6 bases, J lost 7 bases, and 3 bases stayed unmatched. The CDR3 loop reads CASSRQGGEKLFF. The CDR3, as DNA: TGTGCCAGCAGCCGACAGGGGGGTGAAAAACTGTTTTTT.

This sequence joins TRBV4-2 and TRBJ2-7; 10 nucleotides align to TRBD2. Germline V gives CDR1 LGHNA, CDR2 YNFKEQ. J was trimmed by 1 base and V by 0 bases; bases with no gene match: 6. The CDR3 spans 17 residues. CDR3 protein: CASSQDDGAGGSYEQYF. The CDR3 nucleotides read TGTGCCAGCAGCCAAGATGATGGAGCGGGGGGGTCCTACGAGCAGTACTTC.

The rearrangement joins TRBV9 to TRBJ2-1, with 8 bases fitting TRBD1. This CDR3 spans 19 amino acids. Per germline, CDR1 SGDLS and CDR2 YYNGEE. After removal of 3 bases from V and 4 bases from J, the junction contained 18 bases not matched to a gene. Written as DNA, the CDR3 is TGTGCCAGCAGCGGTCCGGGACAGGCCTTCCTCCCTGTTTACAATGAGCAGTTCTTC. The encoded protein is CASSGPGQAFLPVYNEQFF.

The chain combines TRBV7-9 with TRBJ1-1; 7 positions match TRBD1. The CDR3 totals 15 residues. Trimming removed 4 bases from V and 2 bases from J; junction bases left unmatched: 7. Germline-derived CDR1 and CDR2 are SEHNR and FQNEAQ (reference sequence). As DNA, the CDR3 is TGTGCCAGCAGCTCGAGACAGGGTGGTAACACTGAAGCTTTCTTT. It encodes CASSSRQGGNTEAFF.

The chain has TRBV3-1 (or the pseudogene TRBV3-2) and TRBJ2-7; TRBD1 matches 8 bases. The CDR3 runs 17 residues. J lost 5 bases, V lost 4 bases, and 16 bases had no gene match. Germline V gene sequence: CDR1 LGHDT, CDR2 YNNKEL (reference sequence). CDR3 in DNA: TGTGCCAGCAGCCTGCCCCGACAGGGGACCCTTCGCCACGAGCAGTACTTC. Amino acids: CASSLPRQGTLRHEQYF.

The genes are TRBV2 and TRBJ2-7, with a weak D call TRBD1 (6 bases). V lost 6 bases to trimming and J lost 3 bases, with 12 bases between them. The germline V gene encodes CDR1 SNHLY and CDR2 FYNNEI. This CDR3 region has 13 residues. This chain's CDR3 is CASSKQGRYEQYF. The CDR3 DNA reads as TGTGCCAGCAGCAAACAGGGACGCTACGAGCAGTACTTC.

This clone appeared once. In DNA, the CDR3 is TGTGCCTGGAGTGTTAACCCGACTGCTTATGGCTACACCTTC. Amino acids: CAWSVNPTAYGYTF. The genes are TRBV30 and TRBJ1-2; D gene ambiguous. From germline, CDR1 is GTSNPN and CDR2 SVGIG (reference sequence). Trimming stripped 0 bases from V and 5 bases from J, with 13 bases between. There are 14 residues in the CDR3. Filled out from reference TRBV30 and TRBJ1-2, the complete variable domain reads SQTIHQWPATLVQPVGSPLSLECTVEGTSNPNLYWYRQAAGRGLQLLFYSVGIGQISSEVPQNLSASRPQDRQFILSSKKLLLSDSGFYLCAWSVNPTAYGYTFGSGTRLTVV.

The J gene is TRBJ2-2, the V gene TRBV7-2, with 16 bases identical to TRBD2. This CDR3 region has 19 residues. The junction had 11 bases not matched to a gene; V was cut back by 8 bases and J by 2 bases. From germline, CDR1 is SGHTA and CDR2 FQGNSA. The CDR3 region has the DNA TGTGCCAGCCAATTATTCGGGACTAGCGGGGGGGCCAACACCGGGGAGCTGTTTTTT. This codes for CASQLFGTSGGANTGELFF.

The gene calls are TRBV19 and TRBJ1-5; D call uncertain. With 4 bases removed from V and 5 bases from J, the gap between germline ends came to 18 bases. The CDR3 is made up of 16 amino acids. In germline, CDR1 is LNHDA, CDR2 SQIVND (reference sequence). The CDR3 is CASSTLGEGLYQPQHF. The CDR3 coding sequence is TGTGCCAGTAGTACCCTCGGGGAGGGTTTATATCAGCCCCAGCATTTT.